The entry that follows covers one TCR beta chain sequence. The antigen remains unidentified. This record belongs to a study of OX40 agonist ivuxolimab in advanced cancers. Study context: Dose-escalation patients suffered from hepatocellular carcinoma, melanoma, renal cell or head and neck cancer. Past anti-PD-1, anti-PD-L1 or anti-CTLA-4 therapy was accepted, and 30% to 50% had received some.

Only in-frame clones appear in the TCRdb table, and some are missing; sequencing was by immunoSEQ multiplex PCR. The sample holds more than 50,000 clones, roughly 86% seen once. Study-wide points: CD4+ and CD8+ T cells in blood underwent clonal expansion by week 6 at 0.1 to 3.0 mg/kg.

The CDR3 loop spans 14 amino acids. After removal of 6 bases from V and 4 bases from J, the junction contained 6 bases not matched to a gene. CDR1 and CDR2 (germline): SNHLY, FYNNEI. The receptor's source is an adult with an advanced solid tumor such as melanoma, head and neck, liver or kidney cancer. Source: CD4+ or CD8+ T cells sorted from blood, taken in a trial of the OX40 agonist ivuxolimab. The chain uses TRBV2 and TRBJ1-2, with 9 positions matching TRBD1. For the CDR3, the DNA is TGTGCCAGCAGGTCGGGACAGGGCAGCTATGGCTACACCTTC. As protein: CASRSGQGSYGYTF.